These 9 T cell receptor beta chains were all obtained from the same sample, sequenced in a study of cytomegalovirus exposure and HLA in healthy donors. The PCR made use of 60 Vbeta and 13 Jbeta primers. The repertoire was sequenced with immunoSEQ multiplex PCR; TCRdb's copy has only in-frame clones and lacks some. The profile covers about 94,000 clones, with roughly 76% appearing a single time and 1.2% to 1.5% taken by the ten largest. Sequenced sample: PBMCs. All receptors come from a male donor in good health and CMV-seronegative.

The chain joins TRBV9 to TRBJ1-5, with a possible D match to TRBD1 (5 bases). V was pared by 2 bases and J by 4 bases, with 10 bases between. This CDR3 is 14 amino acids long. Germline V gene sequence: CDR1 SGDLS, CDR2 YYNGEE. This CDR3 is CASSVYAGNQPQHF. For the CDR3, the DNA is TGTGCCAGCAGCGTTTATGCAGGGAATCAGCCCCAGCATTTT.

A single count supports this clone. V is TRBV7-9 and J is TRBJ1-1; TRBD1 aligns across 8 bases. The trim removed 5 bases at V and 6 bases at J, leaving 8 bases unmatched. There are 14 residues in the CDR3. Germline CDR1 and CDR2: SEHNR and FQNEAQ (reference sequence). This CDR3 is CASSPRDRTPEAFF. The CDR3 bases are TGTGCCAGCAGCCCCCGGGACAGGACGCCTGAAGCTTTCTTT.

The chain uses TRBV28 and TRBJ2-5, with D perhaps TRBD2 (6 bases). Near its end, the DNA agrees better with TRBJ2-7, so the J call may be wrong. Germline assignment: CDR1 MDHEN and CDR2 SYDVKM. This CDR3 spans 12 amino acids. This CDR3 reads CASRIGTYEQYF. The CDR3 nucleotides are TGTGCCAGCAGGATTGGGACTTACGAGCAGTACTTC.

The rearrangement links TRBV5-5 to TRBJ2-3; D is possibly TRBD1 (7 bases). Per the germline V gene, CDR1 is SGHKS and CDR2 is YYEKEE (reference sequence). The CDR3 covers 14 residues. Trimming pared 4 bases from V and 3 bases from J, leaving 12 bases between. The CDR3 spells CASSLQGGTDTQYF. CDR3 bases: TGTGCCAGCAGCCTGCAGGGGGGAACAGATACGCAGTATTTT. Full variable domain (missing parts from reference TRBV5-5 and TRBJ2-3): DAGVTQSPTHLIKTRGQQVTLRCSPISGHKSVSWYQQVLGQGPQFIFQYYEKEERGRGNFPDRFSARQFPNYSSELNVNALLLGDSALYLCASSLQGGTDTQYFGPGTRLTVL.

The rearrangement links TRBV19 to TRBJ1-1, with 8 bases aligning to TRBD1. Trimming removed 0 bases from V and 2 bases from J; junction bases left unmatched: 11. The CDR3 has 18 amino acids. Germline V CDR1 and CDR2: LNHDA, SQIVND (reference sequence). The CDR3 loop is CASSIEAAGGAGNTEAFF. The CDR3 DNA is TGTGCCAGTAGTATAGAGGCGGCAGGGGGCGCTGGAAACACTGAAGCTTTCTTT.

This clone was picked up one time. V is TRBV28 and J is TRBJ1-1, with D possibly matching TRBD1 (6 bases). The CDR3 loop spans 14 amino acids. The V end lost 9 bases, the J end lost 5 bases, and 19 bases lay between the germline ends. The germline V gene encodes CDR1 MDHEN and CDR2 SYDVKM. CDR3 sequence reads: CASTVDRGATEAFF. CDR3 coding DNA: TGTGCCAGTACGGTGGACCGGGGGGCGACTGAAGCTTTCTTT.

V is TRBV7-2 and J is TRBJ1-3; D might be TRBD1 (5 bases). Trimming cost V 0 bases and J 7 bases, with 7 bases left between them. This CDR3 has 13 amino acids. Germline V gene data show CDR1 as SGHTA and CDR2 as FQGNSA. DNA of the CDR3: TGTGCCAGCAGCTTAGCTGGGGGGAACACCATATATTTT. Residues: CASSLAGGNTIYF.

V and J are TRBV19 and TRBJ2-5; 7 nucleotides agree with TRBD1. Germline CDR1 is LNHDA and CDR2 is SQIVND (reference sequence). The CDR3 has 16 amino acids. With 3 bases clipped from V and 5 bases from J, the junction kept 12 bases outside the gene matches. The CDR3 here is CASSMLTGQADETQYF. DNA of the CDR3: TGTGCCAGTAGTATGCTTACCGGACAGGCAGACGAGACCCAGTACTTC.

The chain recombines TRBV6-1 with TRBJ1-4, with TRBD1 matching 7 bases. Germline CDR1 MNHNS, CDR2 SASEGT. With V trimmed by 4 bases and J by 8 bases, 7 bases remained unmatched. The length of the CDR3 is 14 residues. This CDR3 is CASSGGTDEEKLFF. The CDR3 DNA reads TGTGCCAGCAGTGGAGGGACAGACGAAGAAAAACTGTTTTTT.